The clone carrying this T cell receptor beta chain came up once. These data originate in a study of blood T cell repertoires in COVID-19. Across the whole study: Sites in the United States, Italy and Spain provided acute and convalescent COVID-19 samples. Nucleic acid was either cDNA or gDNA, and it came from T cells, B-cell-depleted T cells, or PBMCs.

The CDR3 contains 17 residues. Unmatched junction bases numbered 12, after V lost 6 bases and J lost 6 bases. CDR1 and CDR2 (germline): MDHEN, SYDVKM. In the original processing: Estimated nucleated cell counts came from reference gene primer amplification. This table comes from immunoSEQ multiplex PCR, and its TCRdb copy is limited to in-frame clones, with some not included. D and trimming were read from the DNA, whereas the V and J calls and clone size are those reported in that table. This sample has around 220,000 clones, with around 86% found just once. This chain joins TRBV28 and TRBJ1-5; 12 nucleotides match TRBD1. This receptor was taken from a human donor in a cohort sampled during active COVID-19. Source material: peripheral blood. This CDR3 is CASSSPGQGARGQPQHF. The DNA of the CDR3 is TGTGCCAGCAGCTCCCCGGGACAGGGGGCGCGCGGTCAGCCCCAGCATTTT.